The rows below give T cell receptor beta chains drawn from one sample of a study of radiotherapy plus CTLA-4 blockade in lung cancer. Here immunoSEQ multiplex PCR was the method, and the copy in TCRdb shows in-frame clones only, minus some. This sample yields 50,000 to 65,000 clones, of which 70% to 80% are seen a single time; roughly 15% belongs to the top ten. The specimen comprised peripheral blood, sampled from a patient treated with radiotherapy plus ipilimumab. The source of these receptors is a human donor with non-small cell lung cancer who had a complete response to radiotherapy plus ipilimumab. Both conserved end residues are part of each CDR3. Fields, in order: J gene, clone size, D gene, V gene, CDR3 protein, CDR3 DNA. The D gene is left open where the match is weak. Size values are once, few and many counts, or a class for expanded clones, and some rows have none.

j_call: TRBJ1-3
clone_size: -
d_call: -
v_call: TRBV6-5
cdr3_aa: CASSYGESSGNTIYF
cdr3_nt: TGTGCCAGCAGTTACGGTGAGAGCTCTGGAAACACCATATATTTT

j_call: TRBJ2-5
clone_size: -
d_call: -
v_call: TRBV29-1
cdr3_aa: CSVDQETQYF
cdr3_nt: TGCAGCGTTGATCAGGAGACCCAGTACTTC

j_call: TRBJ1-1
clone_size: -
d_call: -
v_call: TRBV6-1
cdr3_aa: CASMVQGLLSAFF
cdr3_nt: TGTGCCAGCATGGTCCAGGGGTTGCTATCCGCTTTCTTT

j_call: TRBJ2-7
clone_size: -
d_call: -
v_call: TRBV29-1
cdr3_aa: CSARTQTYEQYF
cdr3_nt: TGCAGCGCCAGAACGCAAACCTACGAGCAGTACTTC

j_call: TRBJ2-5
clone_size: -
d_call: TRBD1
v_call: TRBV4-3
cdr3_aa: CASSSRTGGETQYF
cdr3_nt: TGCGCCAGCAGCTCCCGGACAGGGGGAGAGACCCAGTACTTC

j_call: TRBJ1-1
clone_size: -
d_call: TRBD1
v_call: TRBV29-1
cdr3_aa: CSTRQGNTEAFF
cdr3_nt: TGCAGCACCCGACAGGGGAACACTGAAGCTTTCTTT

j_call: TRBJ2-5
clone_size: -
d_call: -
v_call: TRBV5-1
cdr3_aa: CASSLAGGLGQETQYF
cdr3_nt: TGCGCCAGCAGCTTGGCCGGGGGGCTTGGCCAAGAGACCCAGTACTTC

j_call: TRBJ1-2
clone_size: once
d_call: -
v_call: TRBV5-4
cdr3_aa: CASSLAGGGDYGYTF
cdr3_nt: TGTGCCAGCAGCTTGGCCGGCGGGGGAGACTATGGCTACACCTTC

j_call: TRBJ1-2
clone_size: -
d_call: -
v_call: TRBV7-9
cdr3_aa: CASSLATQGHGYTF
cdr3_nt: TGTGCCAGCAGCTTAGCGACCCAGGGCCATGGCTACACCTTC

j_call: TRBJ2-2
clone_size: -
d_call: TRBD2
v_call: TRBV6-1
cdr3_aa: CATKGRGSNTGELFF
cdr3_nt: TGTGCCACTAAGGGGCGGGGGTCGAACACCGGGGAGCTGTTTTTT

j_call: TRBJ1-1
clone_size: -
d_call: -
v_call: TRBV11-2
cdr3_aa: CASSLRPGMNTEAFF
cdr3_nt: TGTGCCAGCAGCTTACGTCCAGGGATGAACACTGAAGCTTTCTTT

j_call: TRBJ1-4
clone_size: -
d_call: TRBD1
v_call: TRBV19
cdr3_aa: CASSSPRTGEEKLFF
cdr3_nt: TGTGCCAGTAGTTCGCCCCGGACAGGGGAAGAAAAACTGTTTTTT

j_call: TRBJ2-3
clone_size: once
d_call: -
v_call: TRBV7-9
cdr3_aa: CASRFIQVTDTQYF
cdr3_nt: TGTGCCAGCAGGTTTATACAGGTCACAGATACGCAGTATTTT

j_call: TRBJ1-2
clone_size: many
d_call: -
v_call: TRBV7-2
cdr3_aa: CASTLSGYGYTF
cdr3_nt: TGTGCCAGCACCCTCTCGGGGTATGGCTACACCTTC

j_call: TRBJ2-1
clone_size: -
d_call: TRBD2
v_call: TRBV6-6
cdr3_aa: CASSPGGGDEQFF
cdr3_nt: TGTGCCAGCAGTCCGGGAGGCGGTGATGAGCAGTTCTTC

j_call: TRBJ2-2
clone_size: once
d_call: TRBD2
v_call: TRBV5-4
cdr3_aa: CASSLTGGTGELFF
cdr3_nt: TGTGCCAGCAGCTTGACGGGGGGCACCGGGGAGCTGTTTTTT

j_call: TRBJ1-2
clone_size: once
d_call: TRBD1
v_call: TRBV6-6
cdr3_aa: CASSTGQGIWNGYTF
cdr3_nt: TGTGCCAGCAGTACGGGACAGGGGATATGGAATGGCTACACCTTC

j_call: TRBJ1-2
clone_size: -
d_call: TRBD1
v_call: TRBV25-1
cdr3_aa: CASSESPGGLSHYGYTF
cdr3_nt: TGTGCCAGCAGTGAATCGCCAGGGGGCTTATCACACTATGGCTACACCTTC

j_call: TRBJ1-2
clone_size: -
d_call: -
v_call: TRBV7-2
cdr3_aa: CASSYGTARGYTF
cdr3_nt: TGTGCCAGCAGCTACGGAACAGCCCGAGGCTACACCTTC

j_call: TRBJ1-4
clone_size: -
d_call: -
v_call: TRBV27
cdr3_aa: CASSFKRTNEKLFF
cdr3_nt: TGTGCCAGCAGTTTTAAGCGGACTAATGAAAAACTGTTTTTT

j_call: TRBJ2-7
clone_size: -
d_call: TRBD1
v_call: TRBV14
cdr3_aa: CASSREGTGPTYEQYF
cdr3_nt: TGTGCCAGCAGCCGAGAAGGGACAGGGCCCACCTACGAGCAGTACTTC

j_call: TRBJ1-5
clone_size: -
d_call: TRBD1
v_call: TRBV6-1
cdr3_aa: CASSTDRSNQPQHF
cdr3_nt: TGTGCCAGCAGTACGGACAGGAGCAATCAGCCCCAGCATTTT

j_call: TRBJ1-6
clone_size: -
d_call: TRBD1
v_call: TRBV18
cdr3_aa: CASSPLPDRGNSPLHF
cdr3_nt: TGTGCCAGCTCACCACTACCGGACAGGGGTAATTCACCCCTCCACTTT

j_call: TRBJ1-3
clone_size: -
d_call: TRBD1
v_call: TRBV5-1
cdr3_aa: CASSLWGQGGDTIYF
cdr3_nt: TGCGCCAGCAGCCTCTGGGGACAGGGAGGGGACACCATATATTTT

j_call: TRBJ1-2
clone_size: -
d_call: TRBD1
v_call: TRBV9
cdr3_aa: CASSAEQGRSYGYTF
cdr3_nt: TGTGCCAGCAGCGCCGAACAGGGGAGGAGCTATGGCTACACCTTC

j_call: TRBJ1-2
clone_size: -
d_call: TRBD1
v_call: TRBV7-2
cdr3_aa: CASSPPGRGRTNYGYTF
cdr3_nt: TGTGCCAGCAGCCCACCCGGCAGGGGGCGGACTAACTATGGCTACACCTTC

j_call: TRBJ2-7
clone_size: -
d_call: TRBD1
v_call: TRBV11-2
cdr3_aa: CASSLDPDRTSWPHKYEQYF
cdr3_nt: TGTGCCAGCAGCTTAGATCCGGACAGGACGAGCTGGCCCCACAAATACGAGCAGTACTTC

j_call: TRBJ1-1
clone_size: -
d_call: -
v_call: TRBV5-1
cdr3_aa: CASSFAGGSVGDTEAFF
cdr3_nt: TGCGCCAGCAGCTTCGCCGGGGGATCCGTAGGGGACACTGAAGCTTTCTTT

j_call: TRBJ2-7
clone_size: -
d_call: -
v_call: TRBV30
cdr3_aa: CAWSAGQTVQYF
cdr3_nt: TGTGCCTGGAGTGCAGGACAAACCGTACAGTACTTC

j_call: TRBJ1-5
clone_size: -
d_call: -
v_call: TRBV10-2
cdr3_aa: CASSDRGSNQPQHF
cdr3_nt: TGCGCCAGCAGTGACAGGGGAAGCAATCAGCCCCAGCATTTT

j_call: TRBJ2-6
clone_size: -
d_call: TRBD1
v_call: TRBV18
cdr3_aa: CASSPQSDRGGASGANVLTF
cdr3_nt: TGTGCCAGCTCACCCCAGAGTGATAGAGGGGGCGCGTCTGGGGCCAACGTCCTGACTTTC

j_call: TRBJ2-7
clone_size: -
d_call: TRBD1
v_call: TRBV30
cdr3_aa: CAWSGGGNEQYF
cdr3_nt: TGTGCCTGGAGTGGAGGGGGCAACGAGCAGTACTTC

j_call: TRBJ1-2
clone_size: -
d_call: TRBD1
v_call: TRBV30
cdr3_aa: CAWHRDRPYGYTF
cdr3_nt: TGTGCCTGGCACCGGGACAGGCCATATGGCTACACCTTC

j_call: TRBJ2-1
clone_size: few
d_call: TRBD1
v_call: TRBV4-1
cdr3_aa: CASSDLDGQEDNEQFF
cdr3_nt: TGCGCCAGCAGCGACTTGGACGGACAGGAGGACAATGAGCAGTTCTTC

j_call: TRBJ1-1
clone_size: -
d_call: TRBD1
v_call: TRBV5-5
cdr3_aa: CASSPYLTGAMNTEAFF
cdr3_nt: TGTGCCAGCAGCCCCTACCTAACAGGGGCAATGAACACTGAAGCTTTCTTT

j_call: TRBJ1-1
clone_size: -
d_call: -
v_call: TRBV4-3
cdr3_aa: CASSQELGTPNTEAFF
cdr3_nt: TGCGCCAGCAGCCAAGAACTGGGGACACCGAACACTGAAGCTTTCTTT